Presented here are 21 T cell receptor beta chains from one specimen sequenced in a study of T cells after yellow fever vaccination. TCRdb re-analysed the 5' RACE reads in MiXCR, keeping a single row per CDR3 protein. This sample has some 250,000 distinct CDR3 sequences, with about 3.7% found just once. Material: PBMCs, obtained 15 days after the yellow fever booster vaccination. The receptor set was obtained from a young man who received the YFV17D yellow fever vaccine.

In its sample, this clonotype was seen many times. The gene calls are TRBV5-1 and TRBJ2-3, with D unclear. The germline V and J ends were trimmed by 0 bases and 2 bases, with 10 bases remaining between them. Per germline, CDR1 SGHRS and CDR2 YFSETQ. This CDR3 region has 15 residues. The DNA for the CDR3 is TGCGCCAGCAGCTTGGAACCGGAGTCCACAGATACGCAGTATTTT. This codes for CASSLEPESTDTQYF.

The chain combines TRBV5-4 with TRBJ1-1, with D hard to call. V was pared by 4 bases and J by 1 base, with 8 bases between. Germline assignment: CDR1 SGHNT and CDR2 YYREEE (reference sequence). The CDR3 spans 13 residues. As DNA, the CDR3 is TGTGCCAGCAGCCAAACGCAGAACACTGAAGCTTTCTTT. Protein: CASSQTQNTEAFF. The variable domain in full, completed from reference TRBV5-4 and TRBJ1-1, reads ETGVTQSPTHLIKTRGQQVTLRCSSQSGHNTVSWYQQALGQGPQFIFQYYREEENGRGNFPPRFSGLQFPNYSSELNVNALELDDSALYLCASSQTQNTEAFFGQGTRLTVV.

This chain links TRBV7-2 with TRBJ2-3; 11 bases line up with TRBD2. V trimming: 3 bases; J trimming: 0 bases; junction bases outside the gene matches: 5. This CDR3 is 17 amino acids long. Germline CDR1 and CDR2: SGHTA and FQGNSA. The CDR3 DNA reads TGTGCCAGCAGCTTCCGTCTAGCGGGGGGTAGCACAGATACGCAGTATTTT. Translation: CASSFRLAGGSTDTQYF.

This clonotype was counted at least ten times. The chain has TRBV7-2 and TRBJ1-1, with D perhaps matching TRBD1 (5 bases). Germline-derived CDR1 and CDR2 are SGHTA and FQGNSA. V lost 5 bases and J lost 4, with 17 bases in between. The CDR3 sequence is 15 residues long. The CDR3 protein is CASSGQVGGGTEAFF. The CDR3 bases are TGTGCCAGCAGCGGCCAGGTGGGGGGGGGCACTGAAGCTTTCTTT.

This clonotype was detected ten times or more. The V call is TRBV20-1, the J call TRBJ2-5, with no clear D. The CDR3 sequence is 13 residues long. Looked up from germline, CDR1 is DFQATT and CDR2 is SNEGSKA (reference sequence). Trimming removed 1 base at V and 5 bases at J, with 11 bases between. CDR3 amino acids: CSARVAARETQYF. CDR3 nucleotide sequence: TGCAGTGCTAGAGTAGCAGCGCGGGAGACCCAGTACTTC.

In its sample, this clonotype was seen many times. The chain joins TRBV2 to TRBJ1-2; no firm D call. Per germline, CDR1 SNHLY and CDR2 FYNNEI. The ends were cut back, 2 bases at V and 4 bases at J, with 5 bases in the middle. The CDR3 runs 12 residues. This CDR3 is CASSESAYGYTF. Here the CDR3 DNA reads TGTGCCAGCAGTGAATCGGCCTATGGCTACACCTTC.

The sample holds a few counts of this clonotype. J is TRBJ1-5 and V is TRBV4-3; tentatively, D is TRBD1 (5 bases). The V gene lost 1 base and the J gene lost 7 bases, with 8 bases spanning the gap. Germline assignment: CDR1 LGHNA and CDR2 YSLEER. The CDR3 is made up of 13 amino acids. The CDR3 is CASSQARGQPQHF. In DNA form, the CDR3 reads TGCGCCAGCAGCCAAGCTCGGGGGCAGCCCCAGCATTTT.

This clonotype was detected a few times. The gene calls are TRBV7-9 and TRBJ1-1; the D gene is possibly TRBD1 (5 bases). This CDR3 is 14 amino acids long. Germline V gene data show CDR1 as SEHNR and CDR2 as FQNEAQ (reference sequence). V lost 1 base and J lost 6, with 12 bases in between. DNA of the CDR3: TGTGCCAGCAGCTTAGGAGGGGAAGGGGCTGAAGCTTTCTTT. The encoded protein is CASSLGGEGAEAFF.

The table lists this clonotype with many counts. The chain has TRBV10-3 and TRBJ2-3; 7 bases match TRBD2. With V trimmed by 6 bases and J by 4 bases, 7 bases remained unmatched. CDR3 length: 14 residues. The V gene's germline CDR1 is ENHRY and CDR2 SYGVKD. The CDR3: CAIRGTMNPDTQYF. CDR3 bases: TGTGCCATCAGGGGGACTATGAACCCAGATACGCAGTATTTT.

Ten or more counts support this clonotype. The genes are TRBV7-2 and TRBJ2-7, with D possibly matching TRBD1 (5 bases). The CDR3 is 17 amino acids. The V end was cut by 2 bases, the J end by 1 base, with 18 bases between. Germline V gives CDR1 SGHTA, CDR2 FQGNSA. The CDR3 region has the DNA TGTGCCAGCAGCTTATACGTGACAGCACCAACTTCCTACGAGCAGTACTTC. Translated: CASSLYVTAPTSYEQYF.

This clonotype was seen at least ten times. The chain is built from TRBV27 and TRBJ2-7, with D perhaps given as TRBD1 or TRBD2 (6 bases each). The length of the CDR3 is 16 residues. In germline, CDR1 is MNHEY, CDR2 SMNVEV (reference sequence). The V end lost 2 bases, the J end lost 1 base, and 15 bases lay between the germline ends. CDR3 loop: CASSLGLGGTSYEQYF. CDR3 sequence (DNA): TGTGCCAGCAGTTTAGGCCTCGGGGGCACTTCCTACGAGCAGTACTTC.

In this sample, this clonotype turned up many times. The rearrangement uses TRBV19 and TRBJ1-1; TRBD1 matches at 8 bases. With 1 base clipped from V and 9 bases from J, the junction kept 4 bases outside the gene matches. Looked up from germline, CDR1 is LNHDA and CDR2 is SQIVND (reference sequence). The CDR3 extends over 13 amino acids. The CDR3 coding sequence is TGTGCCAGTAGTATAGCCGGACAGGGAAAAGCTTTCTTT. This gives the protein CASSIAGQGKAFF.

The table lists this clonotype with many counts. For the CDR3, the DNA is TGTGCCAGCACACGACAAGTCGGGGTGAACACCGGGGAGCTGTTTTTT. It is translated as CASTRQVGVNTGELFF. The chain uses TRBV6-5 and TRBJ2-2; D might be TRBD2 (5 bases). The CDR3 covers 16 residues. Trimming cost V 7 bases and J 1 base, with 16 bases left between them. Looked up from germline, CDR1 is MNHEY and CDR2 is SVGAGI.

The rearrangement uses TRBV4-2 and TRBJ1-4; D possibly corresponds to TRBD1 (6 bases). V was cut by 0 bases and J by 8 bases, with 13 bases left in between. CDR1 and CDR2 from the germline V gene are LGHNA and YNFKEQ. CDR3 length: 15 amino acids. CDR3 sequence reads: CASSQDRGAAEKLFF. CDR3 coding DNA: TGTGCCAGCAGCCAAGATCGGGGGGCGGCCGAAAAACTGTTTTTT.

The sample holds many counts of this clonotype. This chain joins TRBV5-1 and TRBJ2-7, with 8 positions matching TRBD2. Per germline, CDR1 SGHRS and CDR2 YFSETQ. This CDR3 has 16 residues. V shed 2 bases and J 0 bases; nucleotides not matched to a gene: 7. DNA of the CDR3: TGCGCCAGCAGCTTACCTTCGGGGGGGGCCTCCTACGAGCAGTACTTC. Translating it yields CASSLPSGGASYEQYF.

This clonotype was found many times. J is TRBJ2-7 and V is TRBV7-9, with D possibly being TRBD2 (5 bases). V dropped 3 bases and J dropped 5 bases, with 14 bases sitting between them. This CDR3 is built from 14 residues. In germline, CDR1 is SEHNR, CDR2 FQNEAQ (reference sequence). CDR3: CASSFGLPPNEQYF. The CDR3 coding sequence is TGTGCCAGCAGCTTCGGACTGCCTCCGAACGAGCAGTACTTC.

This clonotype was counted many times. The CDR3 nucleotides are TGCGCCAGCAGCTTGCTCCCGGATACGCAGTATTTT. Its translation is CASSLLPDTQYF. The chain is built from TRBV5-1 and TRBJ2-3; D not certain. The CDR3 loop spans 12 amino acids. Per the germline V gene, CDR1 is SGHRS and CDR2 is YFSETQ. V lost 1 base and J lost 6, with 6 bases in between.

This clonotype was detected ten times or more. V gene TRBV11-2 combines with J gene TRBJ2-5, with TRBD1 as a possible D gene (6 bases). With 6 bases removed from V and 1 base from J, the gap between germline ends came to 24 bases. The CDR3 is 18 residues long. CDR1 and CDR2 from the germline V gene are SGHAT and FQNNGV. As DNA, the CDR3 is TGTGCCAGCAGGTTACTGGCGAGTAAAATGGGGGCCCAAGAGACCCAGTACTTC. Its translation: CASRLLASKMGAQETQYF.

This clonotype was detected many times. J is TRBJ2-1 and V is TRBV27, with D unclear. In germline, CDR1 is MNHEY, CDR2 SMNVEV (reference sequence). The CDR3 sequence is 15 residues long. Between the trimmed V and J ends, which lost 5 bases and 0 bases, there was a span of 11 bases. The CDR3 reads CASSSRYSSYNEQFF. As DNA, the CDR3 is TGTGCCAGCAGTAGCAGGTATAGCTCCTACAATGAGCAGTTCTTC.

This clonotype was seen repeatedly, ten times or more. The rearrangement uses TRBV3-1 and TRBJ2-3; TRBD1 aligns across 7 bases. The J segment lost 6 bases and the V segment lost 1 base, leaving 7 bases of the junction unmatched. The germline V gene has CDR1 LGHDT and CDR2 YNNKEL (reference sequence). The CDR3 is 15 residues long. The CDR3 nucleotides read TGTGCCAGCAGCCAAGTAACAGGGGTCAGGGATACGCAGTATTTT. Its protein is CASSQVTGVRDTQYF.

This clonotype was detected ten times or more. V is TRBV4-3 and J is TRBJ2-1, with D tentatively TRBD1 or TRBD2 (5 bases each). This CDR3 is 14 amino acids long. The V and J ends lost 0 bases and 3 bases respectively, with 6 bases between them. CDR1 and CDR2 (germline): LGHNA, YSLEER. CDR3 coding DNA: TGCGCCAGCAGCCAAGATGGGGGCTACAATGAGCAGTTCTTC. Amino acid sequence: CASSQDGGYNEQFF.